Presented here are 25 T cell receptor beta chains from one specimen sequenced in a study of blood T cell repertoires in COVID-19. Clones were sequenced by immunoSEQ multiplex PCR, and TCRdb holds only the in-frame ones, with some missing. The table has approximately 200,000 clones, roughly 80% seen once; the top ten hold approximately 5.3%. The specimen sequenced was peripheral blood. The source is a human donor in a cohort sampled during active COVID-19.

The V call is TRBV28, the J call TRBJ1-6; 9 positions match TRBD1. The ends lost 4 bases at V and 7 bases at J; junction bases unmatched: 5. The CDR3 consists of 15 residues. Germline V CDR1 and CDR2: MDHEN, SYDVKM. In DNA, the CDR3 is TGTGCCAGCAGTTCGCCGACAGGGGGGAATTCACCCCTCCACTTT. Protein product: CASSSPTGGNSPLHF. The whole variable domain, filled in from reference TRBV28 and TRBJ1-6, reads DVKVTQSSRYLVKRTGEKVFLECVQDMDHENMFWYRQDPGLGLRLIYFSYDVKMKEKGDIPEGYSVSREKKERFSLILESASTNQTSMYLCASSSPTGGNSPLHFGNGTRLTVT.

This chain uses TRBV28 with TRBJ1-4, with D tentatively TRBD1 (5 bases). The ends were cut back, 2 bases at V and 5 bases at J, with 12 bases in the middle. Germline V CDR1 and CDR2: MDHEN, SYDVKM. This CDR3 is built from 15 residues. In DNA, the CDR3 is TGTGCCAGCAGTTTAATGGGACTAGTGAATGAAAAACTGTTTTTT. Its protein product is CASSLMGLVNEKLFF.

This sequence joins TRBV6-5 and TRBJ1-1; 9 positions agree with TRBD1. V shed 10 bases, J shed 3 bases, and the junction held 9 bases outside the gene matches. Germline CDR1 reads MNHEY; CDR2 reads SVGAGI. CDR3 size: 14 residues. CDR3 region: CATGTGFLDTEAFF. CDR3 DNA: TGTGCCACCGGGACAGGGTTTTTGGACACTGAAGCTTTCTTT.

This chain joins TRBV21-1 and TRBJ2-1; TRBD2 is the table's D call, not checked against the DNA. TRBV21-1 is a recognized pseudogene. This CDR3 contains 17 residues. CDR3 loop: CASSKARAGAVDNEQFF. Here the CDR3 DNA reads TGTGCCAGCAGCAAAGCGCGGGCGGGAGCGGTTGACAATGAGCAGTTCTTC.

The chain combines TRBV12-3 or TRBV12-4 with TRBJ1-5; D might be TRBD1 (6 bases). V dropped 5 bases and J dropped 3 bases, with 8 bases sitting between them. The CDR3 spans 13 residues. CDR3 sequence (DNA): TGTGCCAGCAGTGGGGACAACAATCAGCCCCAGCATTTT. It specifies CASSGDNNQPQHF.

The sample holds one count of this clone. The chain uses TRBV28 and TRBJ1-2; 9 bases agree with TRBD1. Germline V lookup: CDR1 MDHEN, CDR2 SYDVKM. The CDR3 consists of 15 residues. The V and J ends lost 6 bases and 3 bases, in that order; junction bases with no gene match: 8. In DNA, the CDR3 is TGTGCCAGCAGCCAATTACAGGGGGCGGACTATGGCTACACCTTC. Translated: CASSQLQGADYGYTF.

V and J are TRBV6-2 or TRBV6-3 and TRBJ2-7, with 8 bases lining up with TRBD1. Unmatched junction bases numbered 14, after V lost 6 bases and J lost 7 bases. Germline-derived CDR1 and CDR2 are MNHEY and SVGEGT. The CDR3 spans 15 residues. This chain's CDR3 is CASSLDRANFREQYF. DNA for the CDR3: TGTGCCAGCAGCCTGGACAGGGCAAACTTCAGGGAGCAGTACTTC.

This clone appeared a few times. The J gene is TRBJ2-1, the V gene TRBV27; D is possibly TRBD2 (5 bases). The CDR3 contains 13 residues. Trimming took off 6 bases at V and 3 bases at J, with 9 bases between the two ends. In germline, CDR1 is MNHEY, CDR2 SMNVEV (reference sequence). CDR3 loop: CASSDRDYNEQFF. The CDR3 DNA follows: TGTGCCAGCAGCGACCGGGACTACAATGAGCAGTTCTTC.

In nucleotides, the CDR3 is TGTGCCAGCAGGGCGACAGGGTCGTACACCGGGGAGCTGTTTTTT. It translates to CASRATGSYTGELFF. The rearrangement links TRBV28 to TRBJ2-2; 7 nucleotides line up with TRBD1. Germline V gives CDR1 MDHEN, CDR2 SYDVKM. Trimming took 6 bases from V and 3 from J; bases not matched to a gene: 7. The CDR3 totals 15 residues.

This clone has a handful of counts. The V call is TRBV6-8, the J call TRBJ2-7; D call uncertain. The CDR3 extends over 13 amino acids. Looked up from germline, CDR1 is MNHGY and CDR2 is SAAAGT. V lost 2 bases to trimming and J lost 5 bases, with 10 bases between them. The CDR3 sequence is CASSYLPRDEQYF. The CDR3 bases are TGTGCCAGCAGTTACCTGCCACGGGACGAGCAGTACTTC.

A few counts support this clone. The chain employs TRBV5-4 and TRBJ2-1; D perhaps matches TRBD1 (6 bases). CDR3 length: 12 amino acids. Trimming stripped 4 bases from V and 14 bases from J, with 16 bases between. Germline loops: CDR1 SGHNT, CDR2 YYREEE (reference sequence). CDR3 DNA: TGTGCCAGCAGCCTTAAACCGAAGGGGGAGTTCTTC. It specifies CASSLKPKGEFF.

The chain's CDR3 is CASSQVLAGGDSSYNEQFF. For the CDR3, the DNA is TGCGCCAGCAGCCAAGTTCTAGCGGGAGGCGACAGCTCCTACAATGAGCAGTTCTTC. The J gene is TRBJ2-1, the V gene TRBV4-3, with 11 bases fitting TRBD2. Trimming removed 1 base from V and 0 bases from J; junction bases left unmatched: 8. This CDR3 has 19 amino acids. CDR1 is LGHNA and CDR2 is YSLEER in the germline V gene.

The CDR3 sequence is CASSLEGQGSYGYTF. CDR3 DNA: TGTGCCAGCAGCTTGGAGGGACAGGGGAGCTATGGCTACACCTTC. This sequence joins TRBV5-6 and TRBJ1-2; 10 positions match TRBD1. The CDR3 length is 15 residues. CDR1 is SGHDT, CDR2 YYEEEE, per germline. Trimming removed 0 bases from V and 4 bases from J; junction bases left unmatched: 3. Full variable domain (missing parts from reference TRBV5-6 and TRBJ1-2): DAGVTQSPTHLIKTRGQQVTLRCSPKSGHDTVSWYQQALGQGPQFIFQYYEEEERQRGNFPDRFSGHQFPNYSSELNVNALLLGDSALYLCASSLEGQGSYGYTFGSGTRLTVV.

The V call is TRBV5-1, the J call TRBJ2-3; 15 bases are shared with TRBD2. The CDR3 has 17 residues. The ends lost 2 bases at V and 2 bases at J; junction bases unmatched: 3. Looked up from germline, CDR1 is SGHRS and CDR2 is YFSETQ. The CDR3 region has the DNA TGCGCCAGCAGCTTACGGACTAGCGGGAGGGCCACAGATACGCAGTATTTT. The encoded protein is CASSLRTSGRATDTQYF.

V is TRBV5-8 and J is TRBJ2-7; 8 bases map to TRBD1. There are 16 residues in the CDR3. The germline V gene encodes CDR1 SGHTS and CDR2 YDEGEE. With V trimmed by 0 bases and J by 3 bases, 8 bases remained unmatched. CDR3 bases: TGTGCCAGCAGCTTGGCTTCGGCCAGGGGGCTCTACGAGCAGTACTTC. Residues: CASSLASARGLYEQYF.

The chain employs TRBV7-9 and TRBJ2-7, with D perhaps matching TRBD2 (5 bases). Germline values: CDR1 SEHNR, CDR2 FQNEAQ (reference sequence). V was shortened by 4 bases and J by 3 bases, with 13 bases between the two germline ends. This CDR3 region has 14 residues. The CDR3 sequence: CASSSARDIYEQYF. The CDR3 DNA is TGTGCCAGCAGCTCCGCCCGGGATATCTACGAGCAGTACTTC.

The sample holds a few counts of this clone. The genes are TRBV4-2 and TRBJ2-1; D unclear. V was pared by 4 bases and J by 6 bases, with 13 bases between. Germline V lookup: CDR1 LGHNA, CDR2 YNFKEQ. CDR3 size: 14 residues. CDR3 protein: CASSPDQAFNEQFF. Here the CDR3 DNA reads TGTGCCAGCAGCCCAGATCAGGCGTTCAATGAGCAGTTCTTC.

The chain is built from TRBV11-2 and TRBJ2-7; weak D call: TRBD1 (5 bases). The ends were cut back, 2 bases at V and 6 bases at J, with 17 bases in the middle. Per germline, CDR1 SGHAT and CDR2 FQNNGV. CDR3 length: 15 amino acids. This CDR3 reads CASSLRWQGSTEQYF. CDR3 nucleotides: TGTGCCAGCAGCTTAAGATGGCAGGGAAGCACCGAGCAGTACTTC.

This clone was recorded a few times. The rearrangement uses TRBV4-3 and TRBJ1-4, with a possible D match to TRBD1 (6 bases). Germline loops: CDR1 LGHNA, CDR2 YSLEER. With 1 base removed from V and 5 bases from J, the gap between germline ends came to 23 bases. The CDR3 consists of 19 residues. In DNA form, the CDR3 reads TGCGCCAGCAGCCAAGGGGGGGGGCTCAGTTCTACTCTAAATGAAAAACTGTTTTTT. The encoded protein is CASSQGGGLSSTLNEKLFF.

CDR3 in amino acids: CASSLAFGGGGNQPQHF. Here the CDR3 DNA reads TGTGCCAGCAGCTTAGCGTTCGGGGGGGGTGGCAATCAGCCCCAGCATTTT. The rearrangement links TRBV7-2 to TRBJ1-5, with D perhaps TRBD1 (5 bases). Between the trimmed V and J ends, which lost 0 bases and 2 bases, there was a span of 14 bases. The CDR3 loop spans 17 amino acids. Germline V CDR1 and CDR2: SGHTA, FQGNSA.

This clone was seen a few times. This chain connects TRBV24-1 to TRBJ2-1; TRBD2 agrees at 13 bases. Germline values: CDR1 KGHDR, CDR2 SFDVKD. This CDR3 has 15 amino acids. Trimming at V came to 7 bases and at J to 5 bases, leaving 4 bases not matched to a gene. The CDR3 region is CATSSGTSGNNEQFF. The CDR3 DNA reads TGTGCCACCAGCTCCGGGACTAGCGGGAACAATGAGCAGTTCTTC.

V and J are TRBV9 and TRBJ2-1, with TRBD2 matching over 10 bases. The length of the CDR3 is 13 residues. CDR1 SGDLS and CDR2 YYNGEE come from the germline V gene. Germline trimming cut 3 bases from V and 10 bases from J; bases unmatched to any gene: 4. The DNA of the CDR3 is TGTGCCAGCAGCGACCCGACTAGCGGGGAGCAGTTCTTC. It specifies CASSDPTSGEQFF.

The V and J genes are TRBV7-8 and TRBJ2-1; 11 positions agree with TRBD2. Germline assignment: CDR1 SGHVS and CDR2 FQNEAQ. Trimming removed 4 bases from V and 10 bases from J; junction bases left unmatched: 6. This CDR3 region has 14 residues. The CDR3 protein is CASSSLAGVREQFF. The CDR3, as DNA: TGTGCCAGCAGCTCACTAGCGGGAGTGAGAGAGCAGTTCTTC.

The rearrangement links TRBV19 to TRBJ2-1; 10 bases agree with TRBD2. CDR1 is LNHDA and CDR2 is SQIVND in the germline V gene (reference sequence). J gave up 4 bases and V 3 bases, and 6 bases lay outside the gene matches. This CDR3 contains 16 residues. The CDR3 DNA follows: TGTGCCAGTAGTATCATCCTAGCGGGGGCTTACAATGAGCAGTTCTTC. It specifies CASSIILAGAYNEQFF.

V usage is TRBV28 and J usage is TRBJ2-6; 8 nucleotides align to TRBD2. This CDR3 is 17 amino acids long. After removal of 7 bases from V and 0 bases from J, the junction contained 8 bases not matched to a gene. Germline loops: CDR1 MDHEN, CDR2 SYDVKM. Written as DNA, the CDR3 is TGTGCCAGCAAAAACAGCGGGAGCTTCTCTGGGGCCAACGTCCTGACTTTC. Encoded protein: CASKNSGSFSGANVLTF.